These 3 T cell receptor beta chains originate from one sample sequenced in a study of T cells in localized non-small cell lung cancer. The method was immunoSEQ multiplex PCR; TCRdb's version includes in-frame clones alone and lacks a portion of them. The sample gives 35,000 to 45,000 clones, around nine tenths of which show up once; around 6.5% is in the top ten. Specimen: peripheral blood, collected before any cancer treatment. These TCRs come from a female donor of 60 years or more with stage I lung adenocarcinoma.

The chain combines TRBV6-5 with TRBJ1-5, with 7 bases matching TRBD1. V lost 6 bases, J lost 3 bases, and 5 bases stayed unmatched. The length of the CDR3 is 14 residues. CDR1 and CDR2 from the germline V gene are MNHEY and SVGAGI. In DNA form, the CDR3 reads TGTGCCAGCAGACCAGGGGGGGACAATCAGCCCCAGCATTTT. Its translation: CASRPGGDNQPQHF.

V usage is TRBV4-1 and J usage is TRBJ2-1, with 7 bases lining up with TRBD2. Germline CDR1 and CDR2: MGHRA and YSYEKL. CDR3 length: 16 amino acids. Unmatched junction bases numbered 19, after V lost 8 bases and J lost 9 bases. The CDR3 region has the DNA TGCGCCAGCTCCTACCTCCCTGGCGGGGGTTCAATTGAGCAGTTCTTC. Residues: CASSYLPGGGSIEQFF.

The rearrangement joins TRBV5-5 to TRBJ2-7; D is tentatively TRBD1 or TRBD2 (6 bases each). This CDR3 spans 15 amino acids. Trimming cost V 4 bases and J 0 bases, with 14 bases left between them. CDR1 is SGHKS, CDR2 YYEKEE, per germline (reference sequence). This CDR3 reads CASSVEGGRSYEQYV. The CDR3 bases are TGTGCCAGCAGCGTTGAGGGGGGACGCTCCTACGAGCAGTACGTC.